This is a list of T cell receptor beta chains from one sample in a study of CD8+ T cells in alopecia areata. Using immunoSEQ multiplex PCR, the repertoire was profiled, and TCRdb retains in-frame clones only, with some absent. This sample has about 140,000 clones, with about 54% found just once. The sequenced sample consisted of CD4+ T cells sorted from blood. These TCRs come from a human donor in good health. Each CDR3 is given without its conserved first and last residue. The order of the fields is V gene, J gene, CDR3 protein.

TRBV29-1,TRBJ2-4,SVVVAAPPVGIQY
TRBV7-9,TRBJ2-7,ASSLTVSEQY
TRBV2,TRBJ1-1,ASIVDRNTEAF
TRBV5-1,TRBJ2-2,ASSLWLSRANTGELF
TRBV29-1,TRBJ2-2,SVVLRRNTGELF
TRBV7-6,TRBJ2-5,ASSLARGVQETQY
TRBV29-1,TRBJ2-1,SGVQTASGRDEQF
TRBV5-6,TRBJ1-1,ASSLGSKTGAEAF
TRBV2,TRBJ2-3,ASSEFRTDTQY
TRBV29-1,TRBJ2-2,SVEVDVWGGPENTGELF
TRBV28,TRBJ2-5,ASTYGLQETQY
TRBV5-1,TRBJ2-7,ASNPGAGGYEQY
TRBV6-1,TRBJ2-1,ASSRHNEQF
TRBV11-1,TRBJ2-7,ASSGQGAGEQY
TRBV29-1,TRBJ1-2,SVWAVNGYT
TRBV5-1,TRBJ2-1,ASSLGETGNEQF
TRBV7-2,TRBJ2-2,ASSLTSGRNTGELF
TRBV25-1,TRBJ2-5,ASSDSGTGKATQY
TRBV18,TRBJ2-1,ASSPGSAEQF
TRBV10-3,TRBJ1-1,AISENGIGTEAF
TRBV11-2,TRBJ2-1,ASSIQGASSNEQF
TRBV18,TRBJ1-5,ASSRQGTDQPQH
TRBV30,TRBJ1-2,AWSAIQGNGYT
TRBV6-6,TRBJ1-1,ASRPDRTNTEAF
TRBV11-2,TRBJ2-1,ASSLDTLYNEQF
TRBV5-1,TRBJ2-7,ASSPPGLSGSYEQY
TRBV14,TRBJ2-7,ASSQIREGGEQY
TRBV7-9,TRBJ2-5,ASSRWTGGQETQY
TRBV6-5,TRBJ1-1,ASRPDRATEAF
TRBV29-1,TRBJ1-4,SVFILVGEKLF
TRBV11-2,TRBJ2-2,ASSWTRLRGTGELF
TRBV29-1,TRBJ2-7,SVGDSTYEQY
TRBV29-1,TRBJ2-5,SVGRESETQY
TRBV25-1,TRBJ2-7,ASKAPGLDTYEQY
TRBV18,TRBJ2-1,ASSIAGQGEQF
TRBV5-1,TRBJ2-6,ASSSTISSSGANVLT
TRBV18,TRBJ1-4,ASSPLEESKLF
TRBV30,TRBJ1-2,AWVGQGMNGYT
TRBV6-1,TRBJ2-5,ASSEALGRAWETQY
TRBV7-9,TRBJ2-1,ASSLVGNYNEQF
TRBV10-3,TRBJ2-6,AIRTGTGTSGANVLT
TRBV5-1,TRBJ1-5,ASNPGTGAGQPQH
TRBV21-1,TRBJ2-5,ASSKAGGRGQETQY
TRBV29-1,TRBJ2-7,SVLPWGRTYEQY
TRBV5-1,TRBJ2-1,ASSLGASGSLDEQF
TRBV9,TRBJ2-3,ASSVVGGRATDTQY
TRBV7-3,TRBJ2-2,ASSSRTATGELF
TRBV29-1,TRBJ2-7,SAQTRSTSTEQY
TRBV27,TRBJ2-7,ASRWTGNRYEQY
TRBV7-9,TRBJ2-5,ASSLAGGRETQY
TRBV18,TRBJ2-7,ASSPQGSSYEQY
TRBV18,TRBJ1-1,ASSRGDEAF
TRBV15,TRBJ2-3,ATSRGGVSTDTQY
TRBV7-2,TRBJ2-7,ASSLRTYEQY
TRBV13,TRBJ2-3,ASSLVDTQY
TRBV7-6,TRBJ2-1,ASSQRGPTYNEQF
TRBV6-5,TRBJ2-5,ASSKTGGVETQY
TRBV5-1,TRBJ2-1,ASGPELNEQF
TRBV5-6,TRBJ2-2,ASSEGQMSGELF
TRBV20-1,TRBJ2-5,SARDIETQY